This T cell receptor beta chain derives from a study of lymphopenia after photon versus proton radiotherapy. CDR3 size: 15 residues. V was pared by 2 bases and J by 3 bases, with 7 bases of the junction left unmatched. Looked up from germline, CDR1 is SGHRS and CDR2 is YFSETQ. Sequencing was performed with immunoSEQ multiplex PCR; in TCRdb, only in-frame clones are kept and a portion is missing. The top ten clones hold around 4.6% of a sample with around 150,000 clones, about nine tenths of them seen once. The clonotype originates from a man aged 45-60 years with gastric cancer. The starting material was peripheral blood, obtained from a patient treated with photon-based radiotherapy. The genes are TRBV5-1 and TRBJ2-7, with 8 positions matching TRBD2. Written as DNA, the CDR3 is TGCGCCAGCAGCTTAAGCGGGGGACCATACTACGAGCAGTACTTC. It is translated as CASSLSGGPYYEQYF.